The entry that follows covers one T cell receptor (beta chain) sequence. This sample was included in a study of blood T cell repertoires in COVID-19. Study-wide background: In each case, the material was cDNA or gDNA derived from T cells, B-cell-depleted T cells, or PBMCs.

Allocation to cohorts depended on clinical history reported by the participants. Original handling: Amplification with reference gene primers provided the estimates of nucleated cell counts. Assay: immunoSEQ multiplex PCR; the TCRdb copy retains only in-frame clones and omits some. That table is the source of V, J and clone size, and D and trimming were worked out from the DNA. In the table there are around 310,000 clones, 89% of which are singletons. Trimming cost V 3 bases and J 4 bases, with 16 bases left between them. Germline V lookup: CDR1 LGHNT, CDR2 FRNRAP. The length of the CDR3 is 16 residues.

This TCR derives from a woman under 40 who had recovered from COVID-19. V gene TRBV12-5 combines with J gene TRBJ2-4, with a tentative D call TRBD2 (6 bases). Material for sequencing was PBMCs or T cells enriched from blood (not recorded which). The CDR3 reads CASGFRGDGGKNIQYF. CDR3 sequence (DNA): TGTGCTAGTGGTTTTCGAGGGGACGGGGGTAAAAACATTCAGTACTTC.